The 3 T cell receptor beta chains below all came from one sample that was sequenced in a study of shared clonotypes between healthy human individuals. The assay was immunoSEQ multiplex PCR, and TCRdb's table has in-frame clones only and misses some. The table records roughly 2,000,000 clones, 93% of them present only once. CD8 cells regarded as naive lacked CD45RO, were positively chosen for CCR7, and omitted terminally differentiated effector memory CD45RA+ cells. The sequencing sample was made of naive CD8+ T cells from PBMCs. All receptors derive from a man between 18 and 29 years old in good health. Some clones in this sample may be carry-over from other donors' samples.

This sequence joins TRBV7-9 and TRBJ2-7; TRBD1 matches 9 bases. Germline V gene sequence: CDR1 SEHNR, CDR2 FQNEAQ (reference sequence). The ends lost 5 bases at V and 3 bases at J; junction bases unmatched: 11. The CDR3 spans 16 residues. The CDR3 protein is CASSPLQGARIYEQYF. DNA of the CDR3: TGTGCCAGCAGCCCCCTACAGGGGGCGAGGATCTACGAGCAGTACTTC.

This chain joins TRBV4-2 and TRBJ2-7; possibly TRBD2 for D (5 bases). Germline-derived CDR1 and CDR2 are LGHNA and YNFKEQ. This CDR3 is built from 14 residues. Trimming stripped 3 bases from V and 6 bases from J, with 15 bases between. This CDR3 reads CASSHLLENGEQYF. DNA for the CDR3: TGTGCCAGCAGCCACCTACTAGAAAACGGCGAGCAGTACTTC.

The gene calls are TRBV7-6 and TRBJ2-1; D is possibly TRBD1 (6 bases). The V gene lost 5 bases and the J gene lost 9 bases, with 14 bases spanning the gap. CDR3 length equals 13 residues. Looked up from germline, CDR1 is SGHVS and CDR2 is FNYEAQ. The CDR3 region is CASSPTRGGEQFF. The DNA for the CDR3 is TGTGCCAGCAGCCCCACCCGAGGGGGTGAGCAGTTCTTC.